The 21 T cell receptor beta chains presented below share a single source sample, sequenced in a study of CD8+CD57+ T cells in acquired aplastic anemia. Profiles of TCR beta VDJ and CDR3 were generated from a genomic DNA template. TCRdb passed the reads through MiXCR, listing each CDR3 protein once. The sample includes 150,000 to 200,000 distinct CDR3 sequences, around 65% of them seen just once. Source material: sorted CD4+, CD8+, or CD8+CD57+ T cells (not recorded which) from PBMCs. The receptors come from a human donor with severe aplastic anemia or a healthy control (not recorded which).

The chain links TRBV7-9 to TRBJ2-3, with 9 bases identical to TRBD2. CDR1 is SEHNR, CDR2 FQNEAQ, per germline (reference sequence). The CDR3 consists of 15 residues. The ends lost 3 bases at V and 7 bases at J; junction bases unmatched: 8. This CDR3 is CASSFGTSLLHTQYF. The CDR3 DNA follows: TGTGCCAGCAGCTTCGGGACTAGCCTCTTGCATACGCAGTATTTT.

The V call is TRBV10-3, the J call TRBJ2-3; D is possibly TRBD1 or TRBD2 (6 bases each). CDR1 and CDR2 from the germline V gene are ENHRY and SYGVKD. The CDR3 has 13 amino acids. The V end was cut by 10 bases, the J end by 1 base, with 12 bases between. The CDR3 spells CASGDKRTDTQYF. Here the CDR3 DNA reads TGTGCCAGCGGGGACAAACGCACAGATACGCAGTATTTT.

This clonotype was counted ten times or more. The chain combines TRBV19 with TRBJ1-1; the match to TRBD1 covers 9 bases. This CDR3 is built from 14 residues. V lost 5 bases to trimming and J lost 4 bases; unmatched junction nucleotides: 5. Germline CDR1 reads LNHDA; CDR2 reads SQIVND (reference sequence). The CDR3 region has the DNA TGTGCCAGTAGTTTCGGACAGGGGCCCACTGAAGCTTTCTTT. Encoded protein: CASSFGQGPTEAFF. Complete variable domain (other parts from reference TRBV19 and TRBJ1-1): DGGITQSPKYLFRKEGQNVTLSCEQNLNHDAMYWYRQDPGQGLRLIYYSQIVNDFQKGDIAEGYSVSREKKESFPLTVTSAQKNPTAFYLCASSFGQGPTEAFFGQGTRLTVV.

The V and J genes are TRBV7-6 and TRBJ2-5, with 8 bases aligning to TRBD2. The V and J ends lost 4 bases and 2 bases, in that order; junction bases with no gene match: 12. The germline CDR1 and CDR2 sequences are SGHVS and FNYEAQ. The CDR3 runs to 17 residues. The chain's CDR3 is CASSSDGRASGQETQYF. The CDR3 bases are TGTGCCAGCAGCTCCGACGGGAGGGCCTCGGGGCAAGAGACCCAGTACTTC. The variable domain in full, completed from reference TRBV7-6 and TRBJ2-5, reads GAGVSQSPRYKVTKRGQDVALRCDPISGHVSLYWYRQALGQGPEFLTYFNYEAQQDKSGLPNDRFSAERPEGSISTLTIQRTEQRDSAMYRCASSSDGRASGQETQYFGPGTRLLVL.

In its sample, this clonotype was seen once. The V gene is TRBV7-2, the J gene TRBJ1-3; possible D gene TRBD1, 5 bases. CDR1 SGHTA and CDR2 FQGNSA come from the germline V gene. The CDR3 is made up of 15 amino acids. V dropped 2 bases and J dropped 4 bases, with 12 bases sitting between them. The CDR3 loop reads CASSLQIGAGNTIYF. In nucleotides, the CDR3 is TGTGCCAGCAGCTTACAGATAGGGGCCGGAAACACCATATATTTT.

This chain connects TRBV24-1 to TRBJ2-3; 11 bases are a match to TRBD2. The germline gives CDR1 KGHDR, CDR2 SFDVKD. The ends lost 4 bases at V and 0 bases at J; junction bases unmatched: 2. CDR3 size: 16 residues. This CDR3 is CATSEWTSGSTDTQYF. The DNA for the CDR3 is TGTGCCACCAGTGAGTGGACTAGCGGGAGCACAGATACGCAGTATTTT.

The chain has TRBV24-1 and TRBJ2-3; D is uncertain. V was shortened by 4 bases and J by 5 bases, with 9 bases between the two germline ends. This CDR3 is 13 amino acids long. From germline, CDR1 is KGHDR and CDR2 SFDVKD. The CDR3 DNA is TGTGCCACCAGTGACTCAACCGAAGATACGCAGTATTTT. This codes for CATSDSTEDTQYF.

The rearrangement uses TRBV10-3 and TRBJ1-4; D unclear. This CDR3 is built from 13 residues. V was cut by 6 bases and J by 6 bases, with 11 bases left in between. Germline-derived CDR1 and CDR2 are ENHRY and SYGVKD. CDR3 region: CAISTERDEKLFF. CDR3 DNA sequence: TGTGCCATCAGCACCGAACGGGATGAAAAACTGTTTTTT.

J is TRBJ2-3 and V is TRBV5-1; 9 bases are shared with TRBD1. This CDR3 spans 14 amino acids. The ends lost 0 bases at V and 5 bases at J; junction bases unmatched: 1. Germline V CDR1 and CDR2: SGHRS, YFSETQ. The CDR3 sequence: CASSLEDRGDTQYF. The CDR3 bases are TGCGCCAGCAGCTTGGAGGACAGGGGAGATACGCAGTATTTT.

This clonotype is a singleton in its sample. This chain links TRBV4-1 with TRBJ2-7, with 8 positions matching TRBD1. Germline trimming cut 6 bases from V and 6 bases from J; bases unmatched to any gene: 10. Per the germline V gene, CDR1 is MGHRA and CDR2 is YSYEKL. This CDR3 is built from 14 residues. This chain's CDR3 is CASRAGTGGFEQYF. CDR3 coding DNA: TGCGCCAGCAGGGCCGGGACAGGCGGATTCGAGCAGTACTTC.

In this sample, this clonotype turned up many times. The CDR3 here is CASSVRLFRETQYF. The CDR3 DNA sequence: TGTGCCAGCAGCGTACGGTTATTCAGGGAGACCCAGTACTTC. The J gene is TRBJ2-5, the V gene TRBV7-2; D uncertain. Trimming left V 5 bases short and J 5 bases short, with 15 bases between. The CDR3 is made up of 14 amino acids. CDR1 is SGHTA and CDR2 is FQGNSA in the germline V gene.

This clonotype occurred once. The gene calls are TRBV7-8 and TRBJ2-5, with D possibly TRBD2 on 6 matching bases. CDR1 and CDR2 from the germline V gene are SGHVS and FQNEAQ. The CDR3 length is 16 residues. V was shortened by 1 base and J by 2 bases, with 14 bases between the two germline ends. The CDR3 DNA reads TGTGCCAGCAGCTTAGGTGCGGTTGGAGGGCAAGAGACCCAGTACTTC. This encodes CASSLGAVGGQETQYF.

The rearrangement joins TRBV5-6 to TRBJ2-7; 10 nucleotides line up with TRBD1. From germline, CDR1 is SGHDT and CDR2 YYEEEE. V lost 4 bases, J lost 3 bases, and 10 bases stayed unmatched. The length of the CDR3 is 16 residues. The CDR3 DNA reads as TGTGCCAGCAGCAAAGCCCTCGGGACAGGGGTCTACGAGCAGTACTTC. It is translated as CASSKALGTGVYEQYF.

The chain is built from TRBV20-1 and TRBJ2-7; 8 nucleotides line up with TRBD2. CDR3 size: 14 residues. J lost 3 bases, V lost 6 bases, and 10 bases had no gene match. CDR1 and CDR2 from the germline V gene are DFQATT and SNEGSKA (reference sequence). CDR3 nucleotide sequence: TGCAGTGCCCCGGGCCTAGCGGGTTACTACGAGCAGTACTTC. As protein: CSAPGLAGYYEQYF.

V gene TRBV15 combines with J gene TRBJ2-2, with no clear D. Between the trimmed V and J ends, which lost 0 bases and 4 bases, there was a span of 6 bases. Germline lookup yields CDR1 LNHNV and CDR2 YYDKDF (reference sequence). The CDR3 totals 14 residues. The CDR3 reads CATSRDKVTGELFF. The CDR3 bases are TGTGCCACCAGCAGAGATAAAGTCACCGGGGAGCTGTTTTTT. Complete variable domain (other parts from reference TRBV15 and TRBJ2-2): DAMVIQNPRYQVTQFGKPVTLSCSQTLNHNVMYWYQQKSSQAPKLLFHYYDKDFNNEADTPDNFQSRRPNTSFCFLDIRSPGLGDTAMYLCATSRDKVTGELFFGEGSRLTVL.

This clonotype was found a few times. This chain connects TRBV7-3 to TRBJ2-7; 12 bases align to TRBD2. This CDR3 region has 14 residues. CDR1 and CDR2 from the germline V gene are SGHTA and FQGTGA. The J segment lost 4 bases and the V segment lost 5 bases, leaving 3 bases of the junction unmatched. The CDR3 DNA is TGTGCCAGCAGCCCTAGCGGGGGGGCTTACGAGCAGTACTTC. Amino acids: CASSPSGGAYEQYF. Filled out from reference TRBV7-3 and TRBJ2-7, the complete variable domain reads GAGVSQTPSNKVTEKGKYVELRCDPISGHTALYWYRQSLGQGPEFLIYFQGTGAADDSGLPNDRFFAVRPEGSVSTLKIQRTERGDSAVYLCASSPSGGAYEQYFGPGTRLTVT.

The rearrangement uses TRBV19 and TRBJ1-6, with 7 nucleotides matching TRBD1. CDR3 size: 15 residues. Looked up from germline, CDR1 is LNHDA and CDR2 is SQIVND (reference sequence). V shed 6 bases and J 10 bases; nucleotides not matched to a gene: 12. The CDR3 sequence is CASRNQGVVGSPLHF. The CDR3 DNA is TGTGCCAGTAGGAATCAGGGGGTAGTAGGCTCACCCCTCCACTTT.

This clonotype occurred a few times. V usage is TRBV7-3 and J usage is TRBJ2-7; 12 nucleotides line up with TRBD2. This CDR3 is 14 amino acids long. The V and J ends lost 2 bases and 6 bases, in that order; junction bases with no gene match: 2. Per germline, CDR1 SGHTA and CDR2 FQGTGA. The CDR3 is CASSLGLAGTEQYF. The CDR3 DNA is TGTGCCAGCAGCTTAGGACTAGCGGGGACCGAGCAGTACTTC. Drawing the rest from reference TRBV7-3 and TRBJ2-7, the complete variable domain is GAGVSQTPSNKVTEKGKYVELRCDPISGHTALYWYRQSLGQGPEFLIYFQGTGAADDSGLPNDRFFAVRPEGSVSTLKIQRTERGDSAVYLCASSLGLAGTEQYFGPGTRLTVT.

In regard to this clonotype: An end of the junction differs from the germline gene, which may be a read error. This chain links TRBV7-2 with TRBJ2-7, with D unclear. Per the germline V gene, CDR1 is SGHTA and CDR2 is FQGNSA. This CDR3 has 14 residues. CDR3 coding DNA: TGTGCCAGCCTCGACCGTGAGGTGTCCTACGGGCAGTACTTC. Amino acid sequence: CASLDREVSYGQYF.

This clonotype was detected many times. The CDR3 region is CASSTPPTGDYGYTF. The CDR3 coding sequence is TGTGCCAGCAGCACTCCACCGACAGGGGACTATGGCTACACCTTC. The J gene is TRBJ1-2, the V gene TRBV6-5; 8 bases agree with TRBD1. Germline V lookup: CDR1 MNHEY, CDR2 SVGAGI. This CDR3 spans 15 amino acids. V lost 6 bases and J lost 3; bases outside the gene matches: 9.

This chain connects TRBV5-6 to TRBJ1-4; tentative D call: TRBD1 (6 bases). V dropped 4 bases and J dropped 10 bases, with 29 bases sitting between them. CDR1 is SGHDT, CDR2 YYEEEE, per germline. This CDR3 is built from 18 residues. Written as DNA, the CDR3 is TGTGCCAGCAGCCAACGGGACAATCACCGCCGGGGGAACGGAAAACTGTTTTTT. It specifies CASSQRDNHRRGNGKLFF.